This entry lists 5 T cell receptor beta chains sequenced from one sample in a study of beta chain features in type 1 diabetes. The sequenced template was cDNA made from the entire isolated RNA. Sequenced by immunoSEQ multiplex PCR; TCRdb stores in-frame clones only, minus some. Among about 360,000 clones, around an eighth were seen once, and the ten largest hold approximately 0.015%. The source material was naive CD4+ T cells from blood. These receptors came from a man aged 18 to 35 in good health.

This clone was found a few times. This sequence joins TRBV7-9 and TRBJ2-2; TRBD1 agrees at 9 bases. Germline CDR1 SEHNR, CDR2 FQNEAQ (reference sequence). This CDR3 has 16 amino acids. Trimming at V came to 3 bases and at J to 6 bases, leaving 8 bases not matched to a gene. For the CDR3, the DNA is TGTGCCAGCAGCTTCCGGGACAGGGTTCGTTCCGGGGAGCTGTTTTTT. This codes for CASSFRDRVRSGELFF.

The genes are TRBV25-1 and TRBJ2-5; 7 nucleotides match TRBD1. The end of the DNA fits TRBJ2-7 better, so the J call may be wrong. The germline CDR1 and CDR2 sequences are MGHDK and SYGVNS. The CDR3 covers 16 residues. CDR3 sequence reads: CASSEWGNRGTYEQYF. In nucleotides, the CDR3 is TGTGCCAGCAGTGAATGGGGGAACAGGGGAACCTACGAGCAGTACTTC.

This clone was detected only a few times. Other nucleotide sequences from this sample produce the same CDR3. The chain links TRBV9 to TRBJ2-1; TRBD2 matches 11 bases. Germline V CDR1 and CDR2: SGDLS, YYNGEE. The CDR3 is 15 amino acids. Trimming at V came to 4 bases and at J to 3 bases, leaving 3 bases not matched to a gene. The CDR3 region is CASSPGLAGYNEQFF. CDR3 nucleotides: TGTGCCAGCAGCCCCGGACTAGCGGGCTACAATGAGCAGTTCTTC.

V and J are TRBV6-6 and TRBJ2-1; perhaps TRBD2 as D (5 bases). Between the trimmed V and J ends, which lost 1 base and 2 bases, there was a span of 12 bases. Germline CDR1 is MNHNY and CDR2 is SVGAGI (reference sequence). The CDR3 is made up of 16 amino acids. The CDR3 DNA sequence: TGTGCCAGCAGTTACTTCTTAAGCGGTACCTACAATGAGCAGTTCTTC. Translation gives CASSYFLSGTYNEQFF.

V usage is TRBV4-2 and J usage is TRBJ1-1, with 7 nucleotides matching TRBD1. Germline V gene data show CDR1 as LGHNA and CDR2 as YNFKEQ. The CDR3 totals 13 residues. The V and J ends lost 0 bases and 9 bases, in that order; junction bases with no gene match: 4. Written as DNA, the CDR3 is TGTGCCAGCAGCCAAGATCCGACAGGGCAAGCTTTCTTT. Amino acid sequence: CASSQDPTGQAFF.